The source of this TCR beta chain is a study of identical twins. In its sample, this clonotype was seen a few times. The antigen remains undetermined. Study results and limitations: Monozygotic twin pairs showed more out-of-frame TCR alpha sharing than models estimated. Conclusions rested on cross-sectional statistics rather than following the same donors. Researchers reported excess low generation probability among twin-shared out-of-frame alpha sequences. Fewer insertions characterized abundant cord blood beta clonotypes, whereas memory repertoires showed none.

Unmatched junction bases numbered 4, after V lost 5 bases and J lost 1 base. The germline gives CDR1 SGHAT, CDR2 FQNNGV. This CDR3 has 16 amino acids. MiXCR, run by TCRdb on the 5' RACE reads, gives a single entry per CDR3 protein. In the table there are some 240,000 distinct CDR3 sequences, over 9.5% of which are singletons. This clonotype originated in a man aged 50 or older in good health. V and J are TRBV11-2 and TRBJ1-4, with 10 bases matching TRBD1. Sequencing input: memory T cells sorted from blood. The CDR3: CASSMGTGVTNEKLFF. The CDR3 DNA sequence: TGTGCCAGCAGCATGGGGACAGGGGTAACTAATGAAAAACTGTTTTTT. The entire variable domain, with the rest obtained from reference TRBV11-2 and TRBJ1-4, is as follows: EAGVAQSPRYKIIEKRQSVAFWCNPISGHATLYWYQQILGQGPKLLIQFQNNGVVDDSQLPKDRFSAERLKGVDSTLKIQPAKLEDSAVYLCASSMGTGVTNEKLFFGSGTQLSVL.